This TCR beta chain was captured in a study of T-cell memory formation after mild COVID-19 (dated by TCRdb to the early 2020s). Context from the whole study: Most TCR sequence clusters were specific to one of the two donors. T-cell clones expanding and contracting after mild COVID-19 in two donors were tracked by longitudinal TCRalpha and TCRbeta repertoire sequencing. Two young, previously healthy adult volunteers, one female and one male, were included in the cohort.

Points on this clonotype: The antigen it binds to is not known. No much larger clone exists at a distance of one base, and base qualities are not known.

The full study reports these points: From day 15 to 85, contracting clones showed balanced CD4/CD8 phenotypes, whereas a second wave of clones that expanded from day 15 to 37 leaned towards CD4+. Only two mild cases were covered in the study, and larger cohorts including severe cases with pre-infection samples were considered necessary. Some responding clones were found in pre-infection memory, which suggests that pre-existing cross-reactive memory T cells took part in the SARS-CoV-2 response. SARS-CoV-2 specificity was not confirmed for the second-wave clones peaking on day 37. Contracting CD4+ clones turned up mainly in the CM and EM memory subsets, whereas EMRA was where CD8+ clones were enriched.

The sample was run on an Illumina NovaSeq 6000. TCRalpha and TCRbeta cDNA libraries were built by 5'RACE with constant-segment primers, adding sample barcodes and unique molecular identifiers. Trizol reagent was used to extract RNA from every sample. Library amplification was performed in two PCR steps, and a second sample barcode and Illumina TruSeq adapters were introduced in the second step. Libraries were sequenced on an Illumina NovaSeq with 2 x 150 bp paired-end reads. As for the original processing: Demultiplexing of reads and collapsing into UMI-guided consensus sequences were performed with migec v1.2.7. Using mixcr v2.1.11, UMI consensuses were aligned to TRA and TRB V and J templates and then assembled into clonotypes. Clonotypes were classified as expanded or contracted when called significant by both edgeR and NoisET, with noise models trained on biological replicates. For edgeR calls, a false discovery rate-adjusted p below 0.01 and a log2 fold-change threshold of 1 were applied. As an exploratory analysis of dynamics, max-normalized trajectories of the 1000 most abundant clonotypes were examined with PCA combined with hierarchical clustering. Each responding clone was given a CD4 or CD8 phenotype based on the CD4+ and CD8+ repertoires, which had been sequenced separately. Using fastp trimming at Q25 and MiXCR clonotype assembly, TCRdb reanalyzed the public sequencing data and kept in-frame beta chains. Entries that share a CDR3 protein sequence are merged under the most common genes and DNA. For this entry, the V and J calls and clone size follow TCRdb and not the study's own pipeline. The sample includes under 450,000 distinct CDR3 sequences, with roughly an eighth observed a single time. The top ten hold around a fifth of the sample.

Ficoll-Paque density gradient centrifugation was the method used to isolate PBMCs. Sample: PBMCs or a T cell subset sorted from them (not recorded which). This sequence originates from a young man who had mild COVID-19 (a few samples of this study predate the infection). The sample titles of this study are shuffled in the database, so cell type and time point are left out; the donor was told from shared clones.

In nucleotides, the sequence is TGTGCCATCAGTGAGACTGGGGCTGAAACACCCCTCCACTTT. This encodes CAISETGAETPLHF. The rearrangement combines TRBV10-3 with TRBJ1-6; TRBD1 is a possible D gene, resting on 5 matching bases. CDR1 and CDR2 (ENHRY, SYGVKD) derive from the germline V gene. The CDR3 starts with the cysteine, ends with the phenylalanine, and has 14 residues. Only the CDR3 DNA stays, 42 bases, in frame from base 1. Relative to germline, V is 2 bases shorter and J is 11 bases shorter, with 13 bases between their ends.